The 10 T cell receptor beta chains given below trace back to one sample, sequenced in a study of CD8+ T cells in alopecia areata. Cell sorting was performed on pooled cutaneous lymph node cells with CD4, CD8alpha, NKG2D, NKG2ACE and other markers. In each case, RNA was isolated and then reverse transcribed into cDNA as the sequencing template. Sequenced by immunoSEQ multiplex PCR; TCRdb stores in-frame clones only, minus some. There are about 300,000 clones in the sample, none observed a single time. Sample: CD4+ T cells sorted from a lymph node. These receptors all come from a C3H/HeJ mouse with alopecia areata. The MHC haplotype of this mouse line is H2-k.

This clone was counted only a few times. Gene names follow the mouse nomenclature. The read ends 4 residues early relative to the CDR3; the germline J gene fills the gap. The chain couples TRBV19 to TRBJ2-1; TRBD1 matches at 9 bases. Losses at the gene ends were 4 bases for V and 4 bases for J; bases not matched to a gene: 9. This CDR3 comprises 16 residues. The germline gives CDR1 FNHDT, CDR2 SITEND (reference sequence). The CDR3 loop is CASSSPRDRVYAEQFF. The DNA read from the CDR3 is TGTGCCAGCAGTTCCCCTCGGGACAGGGTTTATGCT. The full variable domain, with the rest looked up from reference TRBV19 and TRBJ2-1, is GGIITQTPKFLIGQEGQKLTLKCQQNFNHDTMYWYRQDSGKGLRLIYYSITENDLQKGDLSEGYDASREKKSSFSLTVTSAQKNEMAVFLCASSSPRDRVYAEQFFGPGTRLTVL.

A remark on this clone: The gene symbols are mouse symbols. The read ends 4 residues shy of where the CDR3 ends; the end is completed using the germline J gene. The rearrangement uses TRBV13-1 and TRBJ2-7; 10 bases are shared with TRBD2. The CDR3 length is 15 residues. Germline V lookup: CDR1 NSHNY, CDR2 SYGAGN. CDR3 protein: CASREPGLGQYEQYF. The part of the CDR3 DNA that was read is TGTGCCAGCAGAGAGCCGGGACTGGGGCAATAT.

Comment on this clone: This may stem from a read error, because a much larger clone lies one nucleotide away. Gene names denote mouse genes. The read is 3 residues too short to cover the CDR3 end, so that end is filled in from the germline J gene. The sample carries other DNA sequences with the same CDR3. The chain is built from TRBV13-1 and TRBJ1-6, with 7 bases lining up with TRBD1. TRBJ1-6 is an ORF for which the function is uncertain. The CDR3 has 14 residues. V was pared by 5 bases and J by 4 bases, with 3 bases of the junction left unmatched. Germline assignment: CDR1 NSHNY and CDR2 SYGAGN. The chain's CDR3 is CASSPGQYNSPLYF. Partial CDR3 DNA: TGTGCCAGCAGCCCGGGACAGTATAATTCGCCC.

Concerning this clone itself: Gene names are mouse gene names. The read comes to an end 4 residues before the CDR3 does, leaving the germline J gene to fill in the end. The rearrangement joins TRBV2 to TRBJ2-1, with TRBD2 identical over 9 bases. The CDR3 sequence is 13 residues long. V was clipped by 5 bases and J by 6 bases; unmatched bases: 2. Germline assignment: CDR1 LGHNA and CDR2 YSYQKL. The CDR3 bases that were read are TGTGCCAGCAGCAAGGACTGGGGTGCT. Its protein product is CASSKDWGA. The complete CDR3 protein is CASSKDWGAEQFF.

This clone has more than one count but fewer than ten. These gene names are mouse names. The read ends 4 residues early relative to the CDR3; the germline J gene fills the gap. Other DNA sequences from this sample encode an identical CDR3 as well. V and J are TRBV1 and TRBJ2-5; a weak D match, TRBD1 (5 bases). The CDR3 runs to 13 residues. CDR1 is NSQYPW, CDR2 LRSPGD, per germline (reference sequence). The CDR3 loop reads CTCSADREDTQYF. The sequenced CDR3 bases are TGCACCTGCAGTGCAGACAGGGAGGAC.

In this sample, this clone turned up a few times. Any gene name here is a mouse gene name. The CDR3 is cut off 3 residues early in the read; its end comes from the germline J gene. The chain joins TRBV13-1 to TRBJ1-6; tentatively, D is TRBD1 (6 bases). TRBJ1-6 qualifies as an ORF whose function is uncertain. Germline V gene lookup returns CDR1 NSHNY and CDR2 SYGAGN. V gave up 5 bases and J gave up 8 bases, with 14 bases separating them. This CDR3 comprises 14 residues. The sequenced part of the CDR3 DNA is TGTGCCAGCAGGGAGGGACAAGTGGATTCGCCC. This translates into CASREGQVDSP. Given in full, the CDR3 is CASREGQVDSPLYF.

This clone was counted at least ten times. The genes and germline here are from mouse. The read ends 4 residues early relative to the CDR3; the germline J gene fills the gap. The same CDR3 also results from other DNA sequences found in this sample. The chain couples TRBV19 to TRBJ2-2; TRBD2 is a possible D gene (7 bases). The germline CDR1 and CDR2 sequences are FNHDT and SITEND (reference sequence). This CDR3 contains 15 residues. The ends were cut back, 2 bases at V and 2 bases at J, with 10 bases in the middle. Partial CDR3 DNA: TGTGCCAGCAGTATCGGGGGGCCGAACACCGGG. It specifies CASSIGGPNTG. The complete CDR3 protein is CASSIGGPNTGQLYF.

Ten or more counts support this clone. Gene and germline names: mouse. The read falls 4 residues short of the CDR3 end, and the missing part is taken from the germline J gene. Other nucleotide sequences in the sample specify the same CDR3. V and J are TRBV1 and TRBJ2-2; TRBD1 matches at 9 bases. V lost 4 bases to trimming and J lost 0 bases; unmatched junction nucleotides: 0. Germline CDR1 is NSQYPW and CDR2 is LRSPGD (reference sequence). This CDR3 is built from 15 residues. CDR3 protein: CTCSGQGANTGQLYF. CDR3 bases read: TGCACCTGCAGTGGACAGGGGGCAAACACCGGG.

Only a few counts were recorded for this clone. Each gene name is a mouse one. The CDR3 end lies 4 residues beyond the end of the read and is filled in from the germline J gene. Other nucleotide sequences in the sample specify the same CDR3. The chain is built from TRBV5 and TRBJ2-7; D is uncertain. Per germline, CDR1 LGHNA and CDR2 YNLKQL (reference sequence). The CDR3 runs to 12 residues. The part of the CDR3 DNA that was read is TGTGCCAGCAGCCAAGTTGGTTAT. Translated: CASSQVGY. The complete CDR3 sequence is CASSQVGYEQYF.

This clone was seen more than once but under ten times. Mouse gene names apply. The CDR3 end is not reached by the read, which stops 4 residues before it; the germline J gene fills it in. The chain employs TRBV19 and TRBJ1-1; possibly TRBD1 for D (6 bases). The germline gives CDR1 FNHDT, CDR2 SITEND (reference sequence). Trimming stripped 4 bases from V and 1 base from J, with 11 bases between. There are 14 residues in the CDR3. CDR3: CASSPGHRNTEVFF. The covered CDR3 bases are TGTGCCAGCAGTCCGGGACACCGAAACACA. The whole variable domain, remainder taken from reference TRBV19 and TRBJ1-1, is GGIITQTPKFLIGQEGQKLTLKCQQNFNHDTMYWYRQDSGKGLRLIYYSITENDLQKGDLSEGYDASREKKSSFSLTVTSAQKNEMAVFLCASSPGHRNTEVFFGKGTRLTVV.